A selection of T cell receptor beta chains follows, all from one sample in a study of post-analysis software for immune sequencing data. TCRdb re-called the PCR reads with MiXCR, one entry per CDR3 protein. The sample carries roughly 800,000 distinct CDR3 sequences, just over 45% recorded once. Sequenced material: blood. The origin of the receptors is a girl aged 5-17 years with multiple sclerosis. CDR3s include the opening cysteine and the closing phenylalanine or tryptophan. D genes are given only for firm matches. Size tells how often a clone was seen (once, few, many) or the class of an expanded clone, and some rows leave it out.

few | TRBJ2-3 | TRBV4-3 | NA | CASSQDETRNTDTQYF | TGCGCCAGCAGCCAAGACGAGACAAGGAACACAGATACGCAGTATTTT
NA | TRBJ1-2 | TRBV6-2/TRBV6-3 | NA | CASSYEQIYGYTF | TGTGCCAGCAGTTACGAACAAATCTATGGCTACACCTTC
NA | TRBJ2-5 | TRBV2 | NA | CASKGLPGETQYF | TGTGCCAGCAAGGGACTCCCAGGGGAGACCCAGTACTTC
NA | TRBJ2-1 | TRBV5-5 | NA | CASSPRLGTEQFF | TGTGCCAGCAGCCCTAGACTAGGGACTGAGCAGTTCTTC
few | TRBJ2-3 | TRBV20-1 | NA | CSATDGRDTDTQYF | TGCAGTGCTACGGACGGGCGGGACACAGATACGCAGTATTTT
few | TRBJ2-6 | TRBV27 | NA | CASSERASGANVLTF | TGTGCCAGCAGTGAGAGGGCGTCTGGGGCCAACGTCCTGACTTTC
NA | TRBJ1-5 | TRBV3-1 | NA | CASSQDGTGSQPQHF | TGTGCCAGCAGCCAAGATGGCACAGGGTCCCAGCCCCAGCATTTT
few | TRBJ2-7 | TRBV29-1 | NA | CSVEGGESPLGEQYF | TGCAGCGTTGAAGGGGGGGAGTCACCACTGGGCGAGCAGTACTTC
NA | TRBJ1-5 | TRBV7-9 | TRBD1 | CASSLGPPGTGELFGPQHF | TGTGCCAGCAGCTTAGGCCCTCCCGGGACAGGTGAATTGTTCGGGCCCCAGCATTTT
few | TRBJ1-2 | TRBV20-1 | NA | CSAPTPTGDYGYTF | TGCAGTGCCCCGACCCCGACCGGGGACTATGGCTACACCTTC
NA | TRBJ2-3 | TRBV7-6 | NA | CASSSVVGTDTQYF | TGTGCCAGCAGCTCGGTGGTAGGCACAGATACGCAGTATTTT
NA | TRBJ2-6 | TRBV24-1 | NA | CATSDKGAGANVLTF | TGTGCCACCAGTGATAAAGGGGCTGGGGCCAACGTCCTGACTTTC
few | TRBJ2-3 | TRBV28 | NA | CASSFLGGADTQYF | TGTGCCAGCAGTTTCCTAGGGGGGGCAGATACGCAGTATTTT
NA | TRBJ2-1 | TRBV5-1 | TRBD2 | CASSLAASGSNNEQFF | TGCGCCAGCAGCTTGGCCGCTAGCGGGAGCAACAATGAGCAGTTCTTC
NA | TRBJ2-1 | TRBV11-1 | TRBD1 | CASSYGQGRFF | TGTGCCAGCAGTTACGGACAGGGGAGGTTCTTC
NA | TRBJ1-4 | TRBV15 | NA | CATSRDLSGVVTNEKLFF | TGTGCCACCAGCAGAGATCTGTCCGGGGTGGTAACTAATGAAAAACTGTTTTTT
NA | TRBJ2-1 | TRBV11-3 | TRBD2 | CASSLISGSGNEQFF | TGTGCCAGCAGCCTCATCAGCGGGAGCGGCAATGAGCAGTTCTTC
NA | TRBJ1-5 | TRBV4-3 | TRBD1 | CASSPSWTGSNQPQHF | TGCGCCAGCAGCCCTTCCTGGACAGGGAGCAATCAGCCCCAGCATTTT
NA | TRBJ2-1 | TRBV5-1 | TRBD1 | CASSRGQGGSYNEQFF | TGCGCCAGCAGCAGGGGACAGGGCGGTTCCTACAATGAGCAGTTCTTC
NA | TRBJ1-1 | TRBV20-1 | TRBD1 | CSASANRGTEAFF | TGCAGTGCTAGCGCGAACAGGGGAACTGAAGCTTTCTTT
NA | TRBJ2-3 | TRBV12-3/TRBV12-4 | TRBD1 | CASNGGTGYTDTQYF | TGTGCCAGCAACGGGGGGACAGGGTACACGGATACGCAGTATTTT
NA | TRBJ2-7 | TRBV12-3/TRBV12-4 | TRBD1 | CASSSPGQGSHEQYF | TGTGCCAGCAGTTCGCCGGGACAGGGGTCCCACGAGCAGTACTTC
NA | TRBJ1-5 | TRBV9 | NA | CASSVGGALNQPQHF | TGTGCCAGCAGCGTAGGGGGGGCGTTGAATCAGCCCCAGCATTTT
NA | TRBJ2-1 | TRBV5-1 | TRBD1 | CASRMDRAFYNEQFF | TGCGCCAGCAGAATGGACAGGGCTTTTTACAATGAGCAGTTCTTC
NA | TRBJ2-3 | TRBV7-2 | NA | CASSYDRPSTDTQYF | TGTGCCAGCAGCTATGACAGGCCAAGCACAGATACGCAGTATTTT
NA | TRBJ2-4 | TRBV28 | NA | CASSLTRGHIQYF | TGTGCCAGCAGTTTGACCAGGGGACACATTCAGTACTTC
NA | TRBJ1-2 | TRBV15 | NA | CAASRNRDYGYTF | TGTGCCGCCAGCAGGAACAGGGACTATGGCTACACCTTC
once | TRBJ2-1 | TRBV20-1 | TRBD2 | CSAYLAGDRNEQFF | TGCAGTGCTTACCTAGCGGGAGATAGGAATGAGCAGTTCTTC
NA | TRBJ2-6 | TRBV15 | NA | CATSRDHHRATF | TGTGCCACCAGCAGAGATCACCACAGGGCGACTTTC
few | TRBJ2-1 | TRBV29-1 | NA | CSVEDRWDRAGEQFF | TGCAGCGTTGAAGATCGGTGGGACCGGGCGGGTGAGCAGTTCTTC
NA | TRBJ2-1 | TRBV20-1 | TRBD2 | CSASIAGGGYNEQFF | TGCAGTGCTAGTATTGCGGGAGGCGGGTACAATGAGCAGTTCTTC
NA | TRBJ1-2 | TRBV4-3 | NA | CASSQDGRGAGYGYTF | TGCGCCAGCAGCCAAGATGGGCGAGGGGCCGGCTATGGCTACACCTTC
NA | TRBJ1-2 | TRBV21-1 | NA | CASSSDRDINGYTF | TGTGCCAGCAGCTCTGACCGGGACATAAATGGCTACACCTTC
NA | TRBJ2-1 | TRBV4-3 | NA | CASSQEWQSGYNEQFF | TGCGCCAGCAGCCAAGAGTGGCAGTCCGGATACAATGAGCAGTTCTTC
few | TRBJ2-7 | TRBV18 | NA | CASSPLGGVYEQYF | TGTGCCAGCTCACCACTAGGGGGAGTCTACGAGCAGTACTTC
once | TRBJ2-1 | TRBV5-5 | TRBD2 | CASSYGQGGTSETQFF | TGTGCCAGCAGCTACGGACAGGGCGGGACTAGCGAGACCCAGTTCTTC
once | TRBJ1-1 | TRBV5-1 | NA | CASTPLTQNTEAFF | TGCGCCAGCACTCCCCTCACACAGAACACTGAAGCTTTCTTT
NA | TRBJ2-3 | TRBV6-1 | NA | CASGAVSTDTQYF | TGTGCCAGCGGGGCCGTTAGCACAGATACGCAGTATTTT
few | TRBJ2-7 | TRBV9 | NA | CASSVDGYEQYF | TGTGCCAGCAGCGTAGACGGTTACGAGCAGTACTTC
NA | TRBJ1-1 | TRBV2 | NA | CASSSDVLNTEAFF | TGTGCCAGCTCGTCGGACGTCCTGAACACTGAAGCTTTCTTT
NA | TRBJ2-3 | TRBV3-1 | TRBD2 | CASSKTSGGPTDTQYF | TGTGCCAGCAGCAAGACTAGCGGAGGGCCCACAGATACGCAGTATTTT
few | TRBJ2-3 | TRBV12-3/TRBV12-4 | TRBD2 | CASSFSSGRGTDTQYF | TGTGCCAGCAGTTTTTCCAGCGGGAGGGGGACAGATACGCAGTATTTT
few | TRBJ2-5 | TRBV12-3/TRBV12-4 | NA | CASRPLAWQETQYF | TGTGCCAGCAGGCCCCTAGCCTGGCAAGAGACCCAGTACTTC
NA | TRBJ1-1 | TRBV5-1 | NA | CASSLDAGNTEAFF | TGCGCCAGCAGCTTGGACGCGGGGAACACTGAAGCTTTCTTT
NA | TRBJ2-3 | TRBV7-2 | NA | CASSSIPQERTDTQYF | TGTGCCAGCAGCTCAATCCCACAGGAGAGAACAGATACGCAGTATTTT
NA | TRBJ2-7 | TRBV9 | NA | CASSATWSSYNEQYF | TGTGCCAGCAGCGCAACTTGGAGCTCCTACAATGAGCAGTACTTC
few | TRBJ2-1 | TRBV20-1 | TRBD2 | CSASSPTSGRAFGYNEQFF | TGCAGTGCTAGCTCCCCGACTAGCGGGAGGGCCTTCGGTTACAATGAGCAGTTCTTC
NA | TRBJ2-1 | TRBV29-1 | TRBD2 | CSVEGLAGLDEQFF | TGCAGCGTTGAGGGGTTAGCGGGACTTGATGAGCAGTTCTTC
NA | TRBJ2-5 | TRBV29-1 | NA | CSVVWGETQYF | TGCAGCGTTGTGTGGGGAGAGACCCAGTACTTC
NA | TRBJ2-7 | TRBV5-1 | TRBD2 | CASSLAANGVTSGRAYEQYF | TGCGCCAGCAGCTTAGCTGCCAACGGCGTCACTAGCGGGAGGGCCTACGAGCAGTACTTC
few | TRBJ2-5 | TRBV7-2 | NA | CASSLAATVEQYF | TGTGCCAGCAGCTTAGCCGCTACGGTGGAGCAGTACTTC
NA | TRBJ1-6 | TRBV6-6 | NA | CASTLGQRTYNSPLHF | TGTGCCAGCACCCTCGGACAGCGAACCTATAATTCACCCCTCCACTTT
few | TRBJ1-5 | TRBV12-3/TRBV12-4 | NA | CASASEGGGQHQPQHF | TGTGCCAGCGCCAGTGAGGGGGGCGGCCAACATCAGCCCCAGCATTTT
NA | TRBJ2-1 | TRBV12-3/TRBV12-4 | NA | CASSLNPVDEQFF | TGTGCCAGCAGTTTAAACCCGGTAGATGAGCAGTTCTTC